These 24 T cell receptor beta chains came from one sample sequenced in a study of cytomegalovirus exposure and HLA in healthy donors. Researchers ran the PCR with 60 Vbeta and 13 Jbeta primers. Some clones are missing from TCRdb's copy, which holds only in-frame ones; the method was immunoSEQ multiplex PCR. The data include some 130,000 clones; the top ten clones carry over 1.5%. The sequenced sample was PBMCs. All receptors derive from a woman aged 40-49 years in good health and CMV-seropositive.

The chain joins TRBV28 to TRBJ2-7; 9 bases are a match to TRBD2. Germline V lookup: CDR1 MDHEN, CDR2 SYDVKM. The CDR3 consists of 17 residues. The V segment lost 4 bases and the J segment 2 bases; nucleotides outside the gene matches: 12. CDR3 region: CASSSARIAGEAYEQYF. CDR3 in DNA: TGTGCCAGCAGTTCCGCCCGAATAGCGGGAGAGGCCTACGAGCAGTACTTC.

This chain uses TRBV5-6 with TRBJ2-7; D unclear. Trimming took 0 bases from V and 3 from J, leaving 7 bases between them. Germline CDR1 SGHDT, CDR2 YYEEEE. The CDR3 runs to 13 residues. The DNA for the CDR3 is TGTGCCAGCAGCTTGGGGTCCAGCTACGAGCAGTACTTC. As protein: CASSLGSSYEQYF.

CDR3 amino acids: CASSPRGGALNTEAFF. The CDR3 bases are TGTGCCAGCAGCCCTCGTGGAGGGGCCTTGAACACTGAAGCTTTCTTT. The V call is TRBV5-6, the J call TRBJ1-1; tentative D call: TRBD1 (5 bases). The CDR3 spans 16 residues. The germline V gene has CDR1 SGHDT and CDR2 YYEEEE. The ends were cut back, 4 bases at V and 0 bases at J, with 16 bases in the middle. The full variable domain, its missing parts supplied by reference TRBV5-6 and TRBJ1-1, is DAGVTQSPTHLIKTRGQQVTLRCSPKSGHDTVSWYQQALGQGPQFIFQYYEEEERQRGNFPDRFSGHQFPNYSSELNVNALLLGDSALYLCASSPRGGALNTEAFFGQGTRLTVV.

The rearrangement links TRBV11-1 to TRBJ1-1; 7 bases map to TRBD1. This CDR3 has 15 amino acids. Trimming at V came to 3 bases and at J to 3 bases, leaving 7 bases not matched to a gene. CDR1 SGHAT and CDR2 FQDESV come from the germline V gene (reference sequence). CDR3 DNA: TGTGCCAGCAGCTTGAGGGGGCTAAGGGACACTGAAGCTTTCTTT. It codes for CASSLRGLRDTEAFF.

The V gene is TRBV6-6, the J gene TRBJ2-7, with D possibly matching TRBD2 (6 bases). Trimming left V 5 bases short and J 3 bases short, with 14 bases between. From germline, CDR1 is MNHNY and CDR2 SVGAGI (reference sequence). This CDR3 contains 14 residues. In DNA, the CDR3 is TGTGCCAGCAGTCCCACTAGCCTAAACTACGAGCAGTACTTC. Residues: CASSPTSLNYEQYF.

On this clone: The sample contains more than one DNA sequence encoding this CDR3. The chain joins TRBV29-1 to TRBJ2-7; 8 bases agree with TRBD1. Germline CDR1 is SQVTM and CDR2 is ANQGSEA. Trimming cost V 4 bases and J 5 bases; bases outside gene matches: 4. This CDR3 comprises 12 residues. CDR3: CSVADRGHEQYF. The CDR3 bases are TGCAGCGTTGCCGACAGGGGACACGAGCAGTACTTC.

V is TRBV10-1 and J is TRBJ2-7; 10 bases fit TRBD2. The ends lost 4 bases at V and 3 bases at J; junction bases unmatched: 6. Germline CDR1 WNHNN, CDR2 SYGVQD (reference sequence). The CDR3 is made up of 15 amino acids. CDR3 region: CASSGGLAENYEQYF. The CDR3 DNA reads TGCGCCAGCAGTGGCGGACTAGCGGAGAACTACGAGCAGTACTTC.

V gene TRBV27 combines with J gene TRBJ2-3, with D possibly TRBD2 on 6 matching bases. V dropped 6 bases and J dropped 3 bases, with 16 bases sitting between them. The germline CDR1 and CDR2 sequences are MNHEY and SMNVEV (reference sequence). There are 15 residues in the CDR3. The CDR3 sequence: CASSSIGGGTDTQYF. The CDR3 DNA sequence: TGTGCCAGCAGCTCTATTGGGGGAGGTACAGATACGCAGTATTTT.

The J gene is TRBJ2-7, the V gene TRBV30; possible D gene TRBD2, 5 bases. The CDR3 length is 12 residues. With 2 bases removed from V and 5 bases from J, the gap between germline ends came to 10 bases. Germline assignment: CDR1 GTSNPN and CDR2 SVGIG (reference sequence). The CDR3 sequence is CAWSSSRDEQYF. The CDR3 DNA follows: TGTGCCTGGAGTTCGTCGAGGGACGAGCAGTACTTC.

The chain combines TRBV10-3 with TRBJ2-5, with D perhaps TRBD2 (6 bases). The V gene's germline CDR1 is ENHRY and CDR2 SYGVKD. V was trimmed by 2 bases and J by 5 bases, leaving 9 bases between them. The CDR3 runs to 13 residues. CDR3 sequence (DNA): TGTGCCATCAGTGAGGTCAGCGGGGAGACCCAGTACTTC. Translating gives CAISEVSGETQYF.

The V and J genes are TRBV6-1 and TRBJ2-3; D uncertain. From germline, CDR1 is MNHNS and CDR2 SASEGT. Trimming cost V 7 bases and J 1 base, with 12 bases left between them. This CDR3 comprises 14 residues. The CDR3 loop reads CASTEYVGTDTQYF. The CDR3 nucleotides read TGTGCCAGCACCGAGTACGTAGGCACAGATACGCAGTATTTT.

This chain links TRBV7-6 with TRBJ2-1; 8 nucleotides align to TRBD1. V lost 5 bases, J lost 9 bases, and 6 bases stayed unmatched. The CDR3 is made up of 13 amino acids. From germline, CDR1 is SGHVS and CDR2 FNYEAQ. CDR3 loop: CASSHGQGPEQFF. DNA of the CDR3: TGTGCCAGCAGCCACGGACAGGGACCTGAGCAGTTCTTC. Full variable domain (remainder filled in from reference TRBV7-6 and TRBJ2-1): GAGVSQSPRYKVTKRGQDVALRCDPISGHVSLYWYRQALGQGPEFLTYFNYEAQQDKSGLPNDRFSAERPEGSISTLTIQRTEQRDSAMYRCASSHGQGPEQFFGPGTRLTVL.

The chain couples TRBV19 to TRBJ1-2; D remains unclear. This CDR3 comprises 14 residues. Germline V gene lookup returns CDR1 LNHDA and CDR2 SQIVND (reference sequence). Trimming took off 1 base at V and 7 bases at J, with 13 bases between the two ends. The CDR3 is CASSIAGQASGYTF. The CDR3, as DNA: TGTGCCAGTAGTATAGCTGGGCAGGCAAGTGGCTACACCTTC. The complete variable domain, with remaining parts taken from reference TRBV19 and TRBJ1-2, reads DGGITQSPKYLFRKEGQNVTLSCEQNLNHDAMYWYRQDPGQGLRLIYYSQIVNDFQKGDIAEGYSVSREKKESFPLTVTSAQKNPTAFYLCASSIAGQASGYTFGSGTRLTVV.

This sequence joins TRBV7-9 and TRBJ2-1, with 10 bases that match TRBD2. The CDR3 runs to 15 residues. In germline, CDR1 is SEHNR, CDR2 FQNEAQ (reference sequence). V trimming: 2 bases; J trimming: 8 bases; junction bases outside the gene matches: 6. CDR3 in amino acids: CASSLRAGGPHEQFF. The CDR3 DNA follows: TGTGCCAGCAGCTTACGAGCGGGAGGGCCTCATGAGCAGTTCTTC.

The V call is TRBV5-6, the J call TRBJ2-7; TRBD1 agrees at 7 bases. The germline V gene encodes CDR1 SGHDT and CDR2 YYEEEE. The CDR3 totals 13 residues. The J segment lost 3 bases and the V segment lost 1 base, leaving 1 base of the junction unmatched. The CDR3 bases are TGTGCCAGCAGCTTGTCAGGGGGCTACGAGCAGTACTTC. This gives the protein CASSLSGGYEQYF.

CDR3 DNA: TGTGCCAGCAGTTTATCACTAGCAACTAATGAAAAACTGTTTTTT. Encoded protein: CASSLSLATNEKLFF. The gene calls are TRBV27 and TRBJ1-4; D ambiguous. Germline lookup yields CDR1 MNHEY and CDR2 SMNVEV (reference sequence). The CDR3 length is 15 residues. Trimming shortened V by 0 bases and J by 0 bases, and 5 bases separated the two germline ends.

The chain carries TRBV30 and TRBJ2-3; 7 nucleotides line up with TRBD2. This CDR3 spans 14 amino acids. Looked up from germline, CDR1 is GTSNPN and CDR2 is SVGIG (reference sequence). The trim removed 4 bases at V and 4 bases at J, leaving 8 bases unmatched. The CDR3 loop is CAWTAGLPADTQYF. Written as DNA, the CDR3 is TGTGCCTGGACAGCGGGACTGCCGGCAGATACGCAGTATTTT.

This chain uses TRBV7-9 with TRBJ2-7, with D unresolved. CDR3 length equals 12 residues. Looked up from germline, CDR1 is SEHNR and CDR2 is FQNEAQ (reference sequence). Trimming shortened V by 4 bases and J by 4 bases, and 8 bases separated the two germline ends. The CDR3 DNA reads as TGTGCCAGCAGCTCTCTCTCTTACGAGCAGTACTTC. Its protein product is CASSSLSYEQYF. Together with reference TRBV7-9 and TRBJ2-7, the CDR3 gives the full variable domain: DTGVSQNPRHKITKRGQNVTFRCDPISEHNRLYWYRQTLGQGPEFLTYFQNEAQLEKSRLLSDRFSAERPKGSFSTLEIQRTEQGDSAMYLCASSSLSYEQYFGPGTRLTVT.

This rearrangement joins TRBV14 to TRBJ2-7; D perhaps matches TRBD1 (6 bases). There are 15 residues in the CDR3. CDR1 is SGHDN, CDR2 FVKESK, per germline. V was cut by 1 base and J by 2 bases, with 12 bases left in between. CDR3 sequence: CASSQGRGPAYEQYF. CDR3 coding DNA: TGTGCCAGCAGCCAAGGCAGGGGCCCAGCCTACGAGCAGTACTTC.

As concerns this clone: Other DNA sequences in this sample translate to the same CDR3. The chain is built from TRBV9 and TRBJ1-4; D not resolved. The V end lost 0 bases, the J end lost 6 bases, and 6 bases lay between the germline ends. This CDR3 region has 13 residues. Germline CDR1 reads SGDLS; CDR2 reads YYNGEE. The CDR3 DNA sequence: TGTGCCAGCAGCGTAGGAGGAGATGAAAAACTGTTTTTT. Its translation is CASSVGGDEKLFF.

This rearrangement joins TRBV28 to TRBJ1-2; D ambiguous. The CDR3 extends over 15 amino acids. V was cut by 7 bases and J by 0 bases, with 15 bases left in between. CDR1 is MDHEN, CDR2 SYDVKM, per germline. The CDR3 reads CASTEAPKANYGYTF. CDR3 bases: TGTGCCAGCACGGAGGCTCCGAAAGCTAACTATGGCTACACCTTC.

V and J are TRBV7-8 and TRBJ1-6, with 7 bases matching TRBD1. J was trimmed by 14 bases and V by 1 base; bases with no gene match: 8. Looked up from germline, CDR1 is SGHVS and CDR2 is FQNEAQ. This CDR3 region has 14 residues. CDR3: CASSLGQGELSLHF. The CDR3, as DNA: TGTGCCAGCAGCTTAGGACAGGGTGAATTATCCCTCCACTTT.

This rearrangement joins TRBV14 to TRBJ2-7; tentatively, D is TRBD1 (5 bases). The CDR3 runs to 15 residues. CDR1 is SGHDN, CDR2 FVKESK, per germline. The V end lost 0 bases, the J end lost 6 bases, and 15 bases lay between the germline ends. The CDR3 nucleotides read TGTGCCAGCAGCCAAGAGGTAGGGGCGACGTTCGAGCAGTACTTC. Translated, it gives CASSQEVGATFEQYF. The full variable domain, its missing parts supplied by reference TRBV14 and TRBJ2-7, is EAGVTQFPSHSVIEKGQTVTLRCDPISGHDNLYWYRRVMGKEIKFLLHFVKESKQDESGMPNNRFLAERTGGTYSTLKVQPAELEDSGVYFCASSQEVGATFEQYFGPGTRLTVT.

The chain uses TRBV10-2 and TRBJ2-4; possibly TRBD1 for D (6 bases). V gave up 6 bases and J gave up 8 bases, with 17 bases separating them. Germline lookup yields CDR1 WSHSY and CDR2 SAAADI. The CDR3 extends over 14 amino acids. The DNA of the CDR3 is TGCGCCAGCAGCCAAGGACAGCGTAGGGACATTCAGTACTTC. Translating gives CASSQGQRRDIQYF.